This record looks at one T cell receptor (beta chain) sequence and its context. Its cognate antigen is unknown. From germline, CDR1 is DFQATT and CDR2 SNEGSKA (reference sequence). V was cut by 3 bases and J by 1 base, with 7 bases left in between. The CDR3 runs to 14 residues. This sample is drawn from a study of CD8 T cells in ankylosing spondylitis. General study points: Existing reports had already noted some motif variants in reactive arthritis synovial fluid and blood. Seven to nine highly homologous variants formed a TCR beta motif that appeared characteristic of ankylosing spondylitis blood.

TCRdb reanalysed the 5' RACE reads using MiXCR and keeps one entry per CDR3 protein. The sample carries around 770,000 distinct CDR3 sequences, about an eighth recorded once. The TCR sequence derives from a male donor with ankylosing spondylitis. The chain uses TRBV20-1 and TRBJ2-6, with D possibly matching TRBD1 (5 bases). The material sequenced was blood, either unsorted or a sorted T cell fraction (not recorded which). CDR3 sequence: CSASQGSGANVLTF. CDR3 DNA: TGCAGTGCTAGTCAGGGTTCTGGGGCCAACGTCCTGACTTTC.